The entry below describes one TCR beta chain. No antigen is known for it. People who had autoimmune disease history or systemic immunosuppression were excluded. The table came from immunoSEQ multiplex PCR; TCRdb's copy has only in-frame clones and leaves some out. The repertoire has about 67,000 clones, approximately 90% of them found once; the top ten carry roughly 13%. After removal of 6 bases from V and 5 bases from J, the junction contained 7 bases not matched to a gene. CDR1 is MDHEN and CDR2 is SYDVKM in the germline V gene. The CDR3 is 15 residues long. This entry comes from a study of OX40 agonist ivuxolimab in advanced cancers. The overall study: Treatment of patients was with ivuxolimab, an agonistic anti-OX40 (CD134) antibody. Prior anti-PD-1, anti-PD-L1 or anti-CTLA-4 therapy was allowed; 30% to 40% had some. Study results and limitations: At doses 0.1 to 3.0 mg/kg, CD4+ and CD8+ clones expanded.

The sample consisted of CD4+ or CD8+ T cells sorted from blood, taken in a trial of the OX40 agonist ivuxolimab. V usage is TRBV28 and J usage is TRBJ2-3; 11 bases agree with TRBD2. This receptor was obtained from an adult with an advanced solid tumor such as melanoma, head and neck, liver or kidney cancer. The CDR3, as DNA: TGTGCCAGCAGGGAACCGGGACTAGCGGAAGATACGCAGTATTTT. The encoded protein is CASREPGLAEDTQYF. The full variable domain, completed using reference TRBV28 and TRBJ2-3, is DVKVTQSSRYLVKRTGEKVFLECVQDMDHENMFWYRQDPGLGLRLIYFSYDVKMKEKGDIPEGYSVSREKKERFSLILESASTNQTSMYLCASREPGLAEDTQYFGPGTRLTVL.